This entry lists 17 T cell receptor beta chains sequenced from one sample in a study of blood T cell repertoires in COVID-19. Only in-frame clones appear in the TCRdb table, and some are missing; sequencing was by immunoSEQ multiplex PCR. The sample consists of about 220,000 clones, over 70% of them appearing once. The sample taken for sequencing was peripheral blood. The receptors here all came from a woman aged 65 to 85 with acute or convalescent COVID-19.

This CDR3 is CASSLASGDYNEQFF. The DNA of the CDR3 is TGCGCCAGCAGTCTGGCTAGTGGCGACTACAATGAGCAGTTCTTC. The chain joins TRBV5-1 to TRBJ2-1; D gene uncertain. Trimming pared 5 bases from V and 3 bases from J, leaving 15 bases between. Germline CDR1 and CDR2: SGHRS and YFSETQ. This CDR3 has 15 residues.

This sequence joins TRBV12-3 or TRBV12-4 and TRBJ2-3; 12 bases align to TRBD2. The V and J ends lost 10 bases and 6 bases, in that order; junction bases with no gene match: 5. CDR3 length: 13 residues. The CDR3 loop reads CATRLAGADTQYF. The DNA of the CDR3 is TGTGCCACCCGACTAGCGGGGGCGGATACGCAGTATTTT.

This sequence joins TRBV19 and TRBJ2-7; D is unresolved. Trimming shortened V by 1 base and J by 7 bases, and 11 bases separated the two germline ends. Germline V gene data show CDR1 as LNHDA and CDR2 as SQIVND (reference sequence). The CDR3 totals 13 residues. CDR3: CASSIGSPWEQYF. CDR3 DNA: TGTGCCAGTAGTATAGGGAGTCCTTGGGAGCAGTACTTC.

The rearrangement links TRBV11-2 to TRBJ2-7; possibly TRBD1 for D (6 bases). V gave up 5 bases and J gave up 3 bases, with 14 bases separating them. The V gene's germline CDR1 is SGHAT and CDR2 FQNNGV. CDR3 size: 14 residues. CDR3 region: CASSRLARGYEQYV. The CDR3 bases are TGTGCCAGCAGCCGACTCGCCAGGGGCTACGAGCAGTACGTC.

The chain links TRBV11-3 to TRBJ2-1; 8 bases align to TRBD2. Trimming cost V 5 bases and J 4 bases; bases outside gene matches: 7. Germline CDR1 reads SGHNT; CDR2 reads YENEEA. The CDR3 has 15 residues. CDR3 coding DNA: TGTGCCAGCAGCCGGGGCGGGGGGTGGTACAATGAGCAGTTCTTC. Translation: CASSRGGGWYNEQFF.

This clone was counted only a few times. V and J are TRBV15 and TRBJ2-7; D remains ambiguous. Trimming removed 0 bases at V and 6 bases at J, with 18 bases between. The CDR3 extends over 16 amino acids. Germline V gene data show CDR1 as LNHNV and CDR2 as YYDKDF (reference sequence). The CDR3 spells CATSRDRSTSTPEQYF. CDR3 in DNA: TGTGCCACCAGCAGAGATCGGTCGACATCCACACCCGAGCAGTACTTC.

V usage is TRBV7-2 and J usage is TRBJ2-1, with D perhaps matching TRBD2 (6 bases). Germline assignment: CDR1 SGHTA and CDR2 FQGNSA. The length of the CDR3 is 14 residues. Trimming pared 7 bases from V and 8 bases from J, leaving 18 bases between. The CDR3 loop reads CASTRDPRADEQFF. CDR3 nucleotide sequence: TGTGCCAGCACGCGGGACCCCAGGGCGGATGAGCAGTTCTTC.

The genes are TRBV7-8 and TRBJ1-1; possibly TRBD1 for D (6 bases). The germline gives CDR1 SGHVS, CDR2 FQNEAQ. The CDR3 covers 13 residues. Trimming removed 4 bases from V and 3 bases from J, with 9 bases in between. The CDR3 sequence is CASSSHRDTEAFF. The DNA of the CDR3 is TGTGCCAGCAGCTCTCACAGGGACACTGAAGCTTTCTTT.

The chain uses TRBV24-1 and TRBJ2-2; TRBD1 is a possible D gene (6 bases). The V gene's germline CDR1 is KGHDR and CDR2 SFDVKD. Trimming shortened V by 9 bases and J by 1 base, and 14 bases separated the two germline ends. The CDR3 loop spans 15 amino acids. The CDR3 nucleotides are TGTGCCACCCGCGACGGACAGATGAACACCGGGGAGCTGTTTTTT. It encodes CATRDGQMNTGELFF.

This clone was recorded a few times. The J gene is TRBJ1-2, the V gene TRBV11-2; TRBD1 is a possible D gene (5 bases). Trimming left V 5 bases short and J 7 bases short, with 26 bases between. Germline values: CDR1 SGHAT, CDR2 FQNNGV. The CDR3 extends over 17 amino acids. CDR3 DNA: TGTGCCAGCAGCCCCGGGTGGGCAGGGTCGTTTATAGGTGGCTACACCTTC. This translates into CASSPGWAGSFIGGYTF.

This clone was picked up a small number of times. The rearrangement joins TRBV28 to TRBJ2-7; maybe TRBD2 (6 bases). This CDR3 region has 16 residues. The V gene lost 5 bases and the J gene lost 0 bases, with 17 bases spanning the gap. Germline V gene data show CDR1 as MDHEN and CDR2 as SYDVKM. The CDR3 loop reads CASSDRERLSSYEQYF. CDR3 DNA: TGTGCCAGCAGTGACCGGGAGCGTCTCAGCTCCTACGAGCAGTACTTC.

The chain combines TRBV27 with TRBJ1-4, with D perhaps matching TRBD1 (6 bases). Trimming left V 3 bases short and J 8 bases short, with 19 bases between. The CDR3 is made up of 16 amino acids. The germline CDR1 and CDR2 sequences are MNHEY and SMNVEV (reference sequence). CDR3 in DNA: TGTGCCAGCAGTTTGTTCACAGGGTCCCCTTACGAAAAACTGTTTTTT. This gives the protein CASSLFTGSPYEKLFF.

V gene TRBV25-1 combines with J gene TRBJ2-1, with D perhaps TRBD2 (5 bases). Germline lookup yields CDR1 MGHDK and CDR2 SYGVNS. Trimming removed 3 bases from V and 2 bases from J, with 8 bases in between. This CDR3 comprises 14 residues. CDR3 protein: CASSDGLTYNEQFF. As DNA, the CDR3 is TGTGCCAGCAGTGACGGACTTACCTACAATGAGCAGTTCTTC. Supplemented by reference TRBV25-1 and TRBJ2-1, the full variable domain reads EADIYQTPRYLVIGTGKKITLECSQTMGHDKMYWYQQDPGMELHLIHYSYGVNSTEKGDLSSESTVSRIRTEHFPLTLESARPSHTSQYLCASSDGLTYNEQFFGPGTRLTVL.

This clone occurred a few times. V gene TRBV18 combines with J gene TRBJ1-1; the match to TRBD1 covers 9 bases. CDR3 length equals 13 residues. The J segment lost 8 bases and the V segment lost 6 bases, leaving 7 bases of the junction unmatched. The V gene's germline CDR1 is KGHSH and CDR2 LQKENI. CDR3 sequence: CASSYGTGTEAFF. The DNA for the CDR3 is TGTGCCAGCTCTTACGGGACAGGGACGGAAGCTTTCTTT.

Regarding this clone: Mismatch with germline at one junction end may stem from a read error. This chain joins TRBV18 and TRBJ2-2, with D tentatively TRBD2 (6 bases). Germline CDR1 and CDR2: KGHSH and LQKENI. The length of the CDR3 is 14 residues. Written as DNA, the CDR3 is TGTGCCAGCTCACCACAGGAGGGTATCTGGGGAGCTGTTTTT. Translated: CASSPQEGIWGAVF. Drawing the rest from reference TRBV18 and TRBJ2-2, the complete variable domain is NAGVMQNPRHLVRRRGQEARLRCSPMKGHSHVYWYRQLPEEGLKFMVYLQKENIIDESGMPKERFSAEFPKEGPSILRIQQVVRGDSAAYFCASSPQEGIWGAVFGEGSRLTVL.

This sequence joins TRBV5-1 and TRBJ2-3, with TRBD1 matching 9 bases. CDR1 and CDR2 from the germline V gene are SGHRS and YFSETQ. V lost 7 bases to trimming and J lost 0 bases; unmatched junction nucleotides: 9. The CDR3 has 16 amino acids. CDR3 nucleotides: TGCGCCAGCTGTCAACAGGGGGCAACTAGCACAGATACGCAGTATTTT. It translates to CASCQQGATSTDTQYF.

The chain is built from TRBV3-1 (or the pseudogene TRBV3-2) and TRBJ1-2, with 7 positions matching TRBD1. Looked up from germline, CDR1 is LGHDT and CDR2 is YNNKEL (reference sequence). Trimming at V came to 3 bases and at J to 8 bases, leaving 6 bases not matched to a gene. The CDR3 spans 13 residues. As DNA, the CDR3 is TGTGCCAGCAGCCAGACAGGGTCGGAGGGCTACACCTTC. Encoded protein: CASSQTGSEGYTF.